A single sample is the source of the 8 T cell receptor beta chains below, sequenced in a study of cytomegalovirus exposure and HLA in healthy donors listed by TCRdb under 2017. The library came from the immunoSEQ multiplex PCR assay. A mixture of 60 forward primers for TCR Vbeta segments and 13 reverse primers for TCR Jbeta segments was used in the multiplex PCR. In TCRdb, the immuneACCESS table is reduced to in-frame sequences with V and J assigned. These tables do not hold every clone; where another copy was compared, an unresolved V gene accounts for under half, and the others remain unexplained. Here the sample has more than 100,000 clones; about two thirds occur a single time. Nearly 8.5% of the sample belongs to the ten largest clones. The sequenced sample consisted of PBMCs. These receptors all stem from a woman in her forties in good health and CMV-seropositive.

The chain is built from TRBV27 and TRBJ2-5; no firm D call. The tail of the sequence fits TRBJ2-7 better, so the J call may be wrong. This CDR3 has 13 residues. The germline V gene encodes CDR1 MNHEY and CDR2 SMNVEV (reference sequence). The CDR3 region has the DNA TGTGCCAGCAGTTTTCCCCCTTTTCGCGAGCAGTACTTC. It translates to CASSFPPFREQYF.

The chain uses TRBV9 and TRBJ2-7; 7 bases are shared with TRBD2. This CDR3 is 14 amino acids long. Losses at the gene ends were 0 bases for V and 3 bases for J; bases not matched to a gene: 3. CDR1 is SGDLS, CDR2 YYNGEE, per germline. The CDR3 sequence is CASSVGGTNYEQYF. The CDR3 nucleotides read TGTGCCAGCAGCGTAGGTGGGACTAACTACGAGCAGTACTTC.

The rearrangement links TRBV2 to TRBJ2-5, with D uncertain. The germline CDR1 and CDR2 sequences are SNHLY and FYNNEI. The CDR3 contains 11 residues. V lost 8 bases and J 0 bases, leaving 4 bases between the germline ends. The CDR3 region has the DNA TGTGCCAGCGAGTACCAAGAGACCCAGTACTTC. This sequence encodes CASEYQETQYF.

A few counts support this clone. The genes are TRBV29-1 and TRBJ1-1, with D maybe TRBD1 (6 bases). Trimming removed 2 bases at V and 1 base at J, with 17 bases between. CDR3 length equals 16 residues. Germline V gives CDR1 SQVTM, CDR2 ANQGSEA. CDR3 protein: CSVELQGASGNTEAFF. CDR3 in DNA: TGCAGCGTTGAATTACAGGGCGCATCGGGGAACACTGAAGCTTTCTTT.

The sample holds one count of this clone. The chain recombines TRBV7-8 with TRBJ2-3, with D perhaps matching TRBD2 (6 bases). The germline V gene has CDR1 SGHVS and CDR2 FQNEAQ. The CDR3 is made up of 15 amino acids. V was cut by 7 bases and J by 2 bases, with 16 bases left in between. The CDR3 sequence is CASTLLGGNTDTQYF. CDR3 nucleotide sequence: TGTGCCAGCACCCTCCTGGGGGGAAACACAGATACGCAGTATTTT.

The chain couples TRBV6-5 to TRBJ1-1, with 7 bases matching TRBD1. Germline CDR1 is MNHEY and CDR2 is SVGAGI. With 5 bases clipped from V and 2 bases from J, the junction kept 5 bases outside the gene matches. The CDR3 length is 14 residues. The CDR3 nucleotides read TGTGCCAGCAGTCCTGGACAGGTAAACACTGAAGCTTTCTTT. Protein: CASSPGQVNTEAFF.

The chain recombines TRBV4-1 with TRBJ1-6; D unclear. Trimming left V 5 bases short and J 7 bases short, with 27 bases between. Germline V CDR1 and CDR2: MGHRA, YSYEKL. The CDR3 consists of 19 residues. CDR3 region: CASSYGTGGIRTGNSPLHF. The CDR3 DNA reads TGCGCCAGCAGCTACGGAACGGGTGGGATAAGGACGGGGAATTCACCCCTCCACTTT.

The V gene is TRBV14, the J gene TRBJ2-7; D not certain. CDR3 length: 12 residues. Germline V gene data show CDR1 as SGHDN and CDR2 as FVKESK. Trimming left V 4 bases short and J 3 bases short, with 7 bases between. CDR3 sequence reads: CASSPNSYEQYF. CDR3 in DNA: TGTGCCAGCAGCCCCAACAGCTACGAGCAGTACTTC.